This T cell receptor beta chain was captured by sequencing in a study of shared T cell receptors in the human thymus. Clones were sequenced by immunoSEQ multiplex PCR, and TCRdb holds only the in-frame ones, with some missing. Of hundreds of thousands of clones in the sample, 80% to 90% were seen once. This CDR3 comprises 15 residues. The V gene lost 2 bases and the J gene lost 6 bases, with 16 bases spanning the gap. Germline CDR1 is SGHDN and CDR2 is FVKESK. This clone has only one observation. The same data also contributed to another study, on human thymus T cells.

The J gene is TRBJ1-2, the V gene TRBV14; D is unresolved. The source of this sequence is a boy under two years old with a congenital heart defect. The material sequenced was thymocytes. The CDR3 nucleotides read TGTGCCAGCAGCCAATTTGATCGCGCTATCCATGGCTACACCTTC. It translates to CASSQFDRAIHGYTF.